This T cell receptor (beta chain) was profiled in a study of CD8+CD57+ T cells in acquired aplastic anemia. For CDR3 and TCR beta VDJ profiling, genomic DNA was the template used. Using its own MiXCR run on the reads, TCRdb lists one record per CDR3 protein. The table records 150,000 to 200,000 distinct CDR3 sequences, roughly 48% of them present only once. An expansion of CD8+CD57+ cells by flow cytometry had been shown in patients chosen for sequencing. This sequence originates from a human donor with aplastic anemia. The sequencing input was sorted CD4+, CD8+, or CD8+CD57+ T cells (not recorded which) from PBMCs.

DNA of the CDR3: TGCAGTGCTAGGTTCCAAGGGAGGGCCGGTGAGCAGTTCTTC. Translated: CSARFQGRAGEQFF. The rearrangement joins TRBV20-1 to TRBJ2-1; TRBD2 matches 7 bases. V lost 3 bases to trimming and J lost 9 bases; unmatched junction nucleotides: 11. The length of the CDR3 is 14 residues. The germline gives CDR1 DFQATT, CDR2 SNEGSKA (reference sequence).